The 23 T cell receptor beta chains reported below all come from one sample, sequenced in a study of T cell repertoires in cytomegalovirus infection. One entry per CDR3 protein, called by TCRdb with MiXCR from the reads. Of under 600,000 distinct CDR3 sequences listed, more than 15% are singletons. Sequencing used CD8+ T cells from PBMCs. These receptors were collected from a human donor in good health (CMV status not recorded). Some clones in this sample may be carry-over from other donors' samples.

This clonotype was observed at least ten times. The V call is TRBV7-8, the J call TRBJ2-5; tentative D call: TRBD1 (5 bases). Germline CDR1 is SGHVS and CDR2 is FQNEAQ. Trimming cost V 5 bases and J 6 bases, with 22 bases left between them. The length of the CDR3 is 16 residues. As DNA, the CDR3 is TGTGCCAGCAGCCCTGGAATGCTTGGGGCCGAGAAGACCCAGTACTTC. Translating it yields CASSPGMLGAEKTQYF.

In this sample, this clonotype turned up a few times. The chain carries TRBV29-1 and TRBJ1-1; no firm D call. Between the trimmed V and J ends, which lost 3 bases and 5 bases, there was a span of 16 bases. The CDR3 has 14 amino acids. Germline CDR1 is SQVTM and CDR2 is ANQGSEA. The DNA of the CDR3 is TGCAGCGTTGAGAGACACCCCCCGAGGACTGAAGCTTTCTTT. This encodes CSVERHPPRTEAFF.

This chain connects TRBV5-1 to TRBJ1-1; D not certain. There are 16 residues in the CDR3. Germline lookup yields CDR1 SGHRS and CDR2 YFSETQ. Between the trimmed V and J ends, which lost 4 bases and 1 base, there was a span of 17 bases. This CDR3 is CASSLPQGRPNTEAFF. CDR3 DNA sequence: TGCGCCAGCAGCCTCCCACAAGGACGGCCGAACACTGAAGCTTTCTTT.

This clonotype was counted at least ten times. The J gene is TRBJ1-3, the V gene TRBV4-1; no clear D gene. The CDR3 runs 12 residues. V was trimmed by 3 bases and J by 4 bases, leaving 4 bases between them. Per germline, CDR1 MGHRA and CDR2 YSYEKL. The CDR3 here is CASSQDGNTIYF. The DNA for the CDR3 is TGCGCCAGCAGCCAGGACGGAAACACCATATATTTT.

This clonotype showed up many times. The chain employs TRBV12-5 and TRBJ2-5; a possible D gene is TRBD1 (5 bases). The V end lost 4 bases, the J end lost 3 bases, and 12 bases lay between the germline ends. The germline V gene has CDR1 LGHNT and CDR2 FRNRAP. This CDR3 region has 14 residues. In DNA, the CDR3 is TGTGCTAGTGGTTCCCCCGTGACAGAAGAGACCCAGTACTTC. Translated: CASGSPVTEETQYF.

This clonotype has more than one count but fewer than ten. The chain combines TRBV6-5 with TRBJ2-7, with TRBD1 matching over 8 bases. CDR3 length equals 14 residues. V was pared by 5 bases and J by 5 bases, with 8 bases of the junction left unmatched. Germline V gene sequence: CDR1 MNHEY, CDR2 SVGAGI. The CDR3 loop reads CASSPIGQGDEQYF. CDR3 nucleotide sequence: TGTGCCAGCAGTCCAATCGGACAGGGTGACGAGCAGTACTTC.

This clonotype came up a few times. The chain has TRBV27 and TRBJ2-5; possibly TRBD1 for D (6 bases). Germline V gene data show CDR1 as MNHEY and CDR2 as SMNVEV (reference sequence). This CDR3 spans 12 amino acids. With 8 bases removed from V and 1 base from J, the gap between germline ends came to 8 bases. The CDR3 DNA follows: TGTGCCAGCGCCAGGGGCCAAGAGACCCAGTACTTC. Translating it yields CASARGQETQYF.

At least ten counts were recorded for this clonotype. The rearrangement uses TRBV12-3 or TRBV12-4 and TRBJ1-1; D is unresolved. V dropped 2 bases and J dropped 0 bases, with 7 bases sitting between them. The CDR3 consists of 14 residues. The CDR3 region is CASSLSAMNTEAFF. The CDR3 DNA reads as TGTGCCAGCAGTTTATCAGCCATGAACACTGAAGCTTTCTTT.

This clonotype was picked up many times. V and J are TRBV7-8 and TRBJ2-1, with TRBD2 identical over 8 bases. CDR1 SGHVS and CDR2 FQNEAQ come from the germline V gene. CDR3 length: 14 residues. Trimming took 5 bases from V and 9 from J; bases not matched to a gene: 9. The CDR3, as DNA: TGTGCCAGCAGCCCGAGCGGGAGCATCGGTGAGCAGTTCTTC. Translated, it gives CASSPSGSIGEQFF.

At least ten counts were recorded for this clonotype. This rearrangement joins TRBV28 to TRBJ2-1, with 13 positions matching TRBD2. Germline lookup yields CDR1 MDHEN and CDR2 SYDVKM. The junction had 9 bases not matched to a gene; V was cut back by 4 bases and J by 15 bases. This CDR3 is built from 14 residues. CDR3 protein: CASSSWTSGSNAFF. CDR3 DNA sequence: TGTGCCAGCAGTTCCTGGACTAGCGGGAGTAATGCGTTCTTC.

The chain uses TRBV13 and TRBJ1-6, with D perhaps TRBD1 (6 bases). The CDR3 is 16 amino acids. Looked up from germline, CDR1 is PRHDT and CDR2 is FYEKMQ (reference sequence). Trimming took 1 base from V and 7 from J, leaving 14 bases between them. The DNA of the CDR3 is TGTGCCAGCAGCTTAGAGGGGGGACTCATAAATTCACCCCTCCACTTT. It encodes CASSLEGGLINSPLHF.

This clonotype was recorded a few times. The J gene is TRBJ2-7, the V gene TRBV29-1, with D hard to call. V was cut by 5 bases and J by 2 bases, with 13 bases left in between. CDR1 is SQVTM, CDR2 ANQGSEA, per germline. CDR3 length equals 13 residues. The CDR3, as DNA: TGCAGCGTTATCCCTACTAAAGCCTACGAGCAGTACTTC. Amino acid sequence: CSVIPTKAYEQYF.

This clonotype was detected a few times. CDR3 in amino acids: CASNEGSASSGANVLTF. In nucleotides, the CDR3 is TGTGCCAGCAACGAGGGTAGCGCTAGCTCTGGGGCCAACGTCCTGACTTTC. J is TRBJ2-6 and V is TRBV2; weak D call: TRBD2 (5 bases). Germline-derived CDR1 and CDR2 are SNHLY and FYNNEI. The CDR3 extends over 17 amino acids. V gave up 7 bases and J gave up 0 bases, with 16 bases separating them.

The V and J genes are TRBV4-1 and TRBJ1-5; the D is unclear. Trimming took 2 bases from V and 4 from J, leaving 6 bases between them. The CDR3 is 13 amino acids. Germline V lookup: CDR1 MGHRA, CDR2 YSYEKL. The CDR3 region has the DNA TGCGCCAGCAGCCAACTAGTGAATCAGCCCCAGCATTTT. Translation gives CASSQLVNQPQHF.

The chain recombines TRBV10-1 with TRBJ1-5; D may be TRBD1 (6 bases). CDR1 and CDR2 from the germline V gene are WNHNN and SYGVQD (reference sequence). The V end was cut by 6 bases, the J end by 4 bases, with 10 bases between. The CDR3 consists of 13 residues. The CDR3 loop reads CASSAGENQPQHF. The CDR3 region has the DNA TGCGCCAGCAGCGCAGGGGAGAATCAGCCCCAGCATTTT.

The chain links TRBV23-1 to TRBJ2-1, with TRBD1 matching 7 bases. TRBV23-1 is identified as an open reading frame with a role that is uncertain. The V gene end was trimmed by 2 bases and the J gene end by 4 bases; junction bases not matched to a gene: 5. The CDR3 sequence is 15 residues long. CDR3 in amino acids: CASSQGTATYNEQFF. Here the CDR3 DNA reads TGCGCCAGCAGTCAAGGGACAGCCACTTACAATGAGCAGTTCTTC.

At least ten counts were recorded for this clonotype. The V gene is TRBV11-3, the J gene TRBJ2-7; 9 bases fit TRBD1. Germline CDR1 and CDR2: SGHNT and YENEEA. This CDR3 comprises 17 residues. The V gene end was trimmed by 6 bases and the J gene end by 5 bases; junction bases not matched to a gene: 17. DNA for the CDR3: TGTGCCAGCAGGACCGGGACAGGGTCCTGTTTATTCCACGAGCAGTACTTC. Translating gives CASRTGTGSCLFHEQYF. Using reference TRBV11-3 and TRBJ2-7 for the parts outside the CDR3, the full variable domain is EAGVVQSPRYKIIEKKQPVAFWCNPISGHNTLYWYLQNLGQGPELLIRYENEEAVDDSQLPKDRFSAERLKGVDSTLKIQPAELGDSAVYLCASRTGTGSCLFHEQYFGPGTRLTVT.

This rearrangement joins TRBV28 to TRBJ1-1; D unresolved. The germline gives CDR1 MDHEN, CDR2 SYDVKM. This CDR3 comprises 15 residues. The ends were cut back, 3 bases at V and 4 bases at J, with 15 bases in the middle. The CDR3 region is CASSFIGSERTEAFF. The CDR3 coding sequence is TGTGCCAGCAGTTTTATTGGGTCAGAACGCACTGAAGCTTTCTTT. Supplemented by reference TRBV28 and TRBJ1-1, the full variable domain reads DVKVTQSSRYLVKRTGEKVFLECVQDMDHENMFWYRQDPGLGLRLIYFSYDVKMKEKGDIPEGYSVSREKKERFSLILESASTNQTSMYLCASSFIGSERTEAFFGQGTRLTVV.

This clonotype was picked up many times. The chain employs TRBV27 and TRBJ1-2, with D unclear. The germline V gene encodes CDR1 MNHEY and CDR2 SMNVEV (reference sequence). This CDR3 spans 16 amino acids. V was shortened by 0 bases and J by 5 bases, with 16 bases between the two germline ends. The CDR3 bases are TGTGCCAGCAGTTTATCGCCCTCAGGCGGGTGGTATGGCTACACCTTC. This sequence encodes CASSLSPSGGWYGYTF.

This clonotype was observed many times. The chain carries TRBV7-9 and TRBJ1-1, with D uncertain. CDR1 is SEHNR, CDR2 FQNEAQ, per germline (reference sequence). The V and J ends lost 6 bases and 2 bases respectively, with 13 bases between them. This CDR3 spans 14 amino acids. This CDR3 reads CASRPPRANTEAFF. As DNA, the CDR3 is TGTGCCAGCAGACCCCCGAGAGCTAACACTGAAGCTTTCTTT.

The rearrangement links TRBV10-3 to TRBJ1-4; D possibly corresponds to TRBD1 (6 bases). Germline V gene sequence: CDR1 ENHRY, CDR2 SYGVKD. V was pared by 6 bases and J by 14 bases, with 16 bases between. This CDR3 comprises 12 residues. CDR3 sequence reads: CAIREEGQGLFF. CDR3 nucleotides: TGTGCCATCAGAGAAGAGGGCCAGGGGCTGTTTTTT.

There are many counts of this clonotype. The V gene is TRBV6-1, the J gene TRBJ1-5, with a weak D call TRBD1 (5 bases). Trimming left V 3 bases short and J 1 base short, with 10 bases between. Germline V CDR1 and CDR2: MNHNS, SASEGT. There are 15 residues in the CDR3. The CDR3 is CASSDFWGSNQPQHF. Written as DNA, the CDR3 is TGTGCCAGCAGTGATTTCTGGGGGAGCAATCAGCCCCAGCATTTT.

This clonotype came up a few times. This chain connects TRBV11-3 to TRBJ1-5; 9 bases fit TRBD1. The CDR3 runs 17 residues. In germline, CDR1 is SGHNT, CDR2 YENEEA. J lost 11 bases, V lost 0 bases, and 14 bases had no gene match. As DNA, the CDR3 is TGTGCCAGCAGCTTAGACTGCGGACAGGGGCCCTTCGGGGCCCAGCATTTT. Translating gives CASSLDCGQGPFGAQHF. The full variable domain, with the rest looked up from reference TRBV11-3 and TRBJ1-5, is EAGVVQSPRYKIIEKKQPVAFWCNPISGHNTLYWYLQNLGQGPELLIRYENEEAVDDSQLPKDRFSAERLKGVDSTLKIQPAELGDSAVYLCASSLDCGQGPFGAQHFGDGTRLSIL.